Listed below are T cell receptor beta chains from one sample, sequenced in a study of blood T cells in healthy people across ages. TCRdb re-analysed the 5' RACE reads in MiXCR, keeping a single row per CDR3 protein. This repertoire shows 500,000 to 600,000 distinct CDR3 sequences, approximately 30% found once; its top ten account for about a fifth. The sequenced sample consisted of blood. These receptors were obtained from a woman in her sixties or seventies in good health. The CDR3 runs from the conserved cysteine through the conserved F or W. A D gene is named only where the DNA matches it firmly. A row's size may be missing; if present it is once, few, many or a size class.

.	TRBV6-1	TRBJ1-1	.	CASSEAGLPGTEAFF	TGTGCCAGCAGTGAAGCGGGGCTGCCGGGCACTGAAGCTTTCTTT
.	TRBV9	TRBJ1-6	.	CASSVQGFGSPLHF	TGTGCCAGCAGCGTCCAGGGATTTGGTTCACCCCTCCACTTT
.	TRBV5-1	TRBJ2-7	TRBD2	CASSTGGFYEQYF	TGCGCCAGCAGCACCGGGGGGTTCTACGAGCAGTACTTC
few	TRBV2	TRBJ2-3	.	CASTRGAYTDTQYF	TGTGCCAGCACTAGGGGGGCCTACACAGATACGCAGTATTTT
once	TRBV7-2	TRBJ1-2	.	CASSLRHGYTF	TGTGCCAGCAGCTTACGCCATGGCTACACCTTC
.	TRBV5-1	TRBJ2-5	TRBD2	CASSLGTAGVETQYF	TGCGCCAGCAGCTTGGGCACAGCGGGAGTAGAGACCCAGTACTTC
.	TRBV6-2/TRBV6-3	TRBJ2-5	.	CASGRFPSKETQYF	TGTGCCAGCGGAAGATTTCCCAGTAAAGAGACCCAGTACTTC
.	TRBV3-1	TRBJ2-1	TRBD2	CASSQGGLALYNEQFF	TGTGCCAGCAGCCAAGGAGGACTAGCGCTCTACAATGAGCAGTTCTTC
.	TRBV29-1	TRBJ2-7	.	CSVVSSGLSYEQYF	TGCAGCGTTGTGAGTAGCGGACTCTCCTACGAGCAGTACTTC
few	TRBV5-5	TRBJ2-1	.	CASSLVGGYNEQFF	TGTGCCAGCAGCTTGGTAGGCGGATACAATGAGCAGTTCTTC
.	TRBV29-1	TRBJ2-5	.	CSVDGRTQYF	TGCAGCGTTGATGGGAGGACCCAGTACTTC
.	TRBV11-3	TRBJ1-3	.	CASSGNSGNTIYF	TGTGCCAGCAGCGGGAACTCTGGAAACACCATATATTTT
.	TRBV6-6	TRBJ1-1	.	CASRPRTDSNTEAFF	TGTGCCAGCAGACCCAGGACAGATTCGAACACTGAAGCTTTCTTT
.	TRBV18	TRBJ2-3	.	CASSPRTLRGVDTQYF	TGTGCCAGCTCACCACGGACACTCAGAGGGGTAGATACGCAGTATTTT